The 32 T cell receptor beta chains reported below all come from one sample, sequenced in a study of T cell responses to AZD1222 COVID-19 vaccine. Some clones are missing from TCRdb's copy, which holds only in-frame ones; the method was immunoSEQ multiplex PCR. The sample includes 70,000 to 90,000 clones, around 88% of them seen just once. Material: peripheral blood, obtained on day 0 of AZD1222 vaccination. Source of these receptors: an adult in good health.

V gene TRBV7-9 combines with J gene TRBJ1-2; 12 bases map to TRBD1. This CDR3 has 16 residues. The trim removed 5 bases at V and 1 base at J, leaving 5 bases unmatched. Germline CDR1 reads SEHNR; CDR2 reads FQNEAQ (reference sequence). The CDR3: CASSRGQGALNYGYTF. Written as DNA, the CDR3 is TGTGCCAGCAGCAGGGGACAGGGGGCCCTTAACTATGGCTACACCTTC.

This clone is medium-sized in the sample. The chain recombines TRBV2 with TRBJ2-1, with 8 bases fitting TRBD2. There are 15 residues in the CDR3. Germline V gene sequence: CDR1 SNHLY, CDR2 FYNNEI. J lost 0 bases, V lost 5 bases, and 3 bases had no gene match. This CDR3 reads CASSPGTSSYNEQFF. DNA for the CDR3: TGTGCCAGCAGTCCCGGGACTAGCTCCTACAATGAGCAGTTCTTC.

V and J are TRBV6-6 and TRBJ2-5; a possible D gene is TRBD1 (6 bases). The germline gives CDR1 MNHNY, CDR2 SVGAGI (reference sequence). Deletions cut 2 bases from V and 2 bases from J, with 6 bases between. The CDR3 is 13 residues long. CDR3 nucleotides: TGTGCCAGCAGTTACAGGGGGCAAGAGACCCAGTACTTC. Protein: CASSYRGQETQYF.

The chain carries TRBV7-2 and TRBJ2-1, with 11 bases lining up with TRBD2. J gave up 6 bases and V 6 bases, and 7 bases lay outside the gene matches. The CDR3 spans 15 residues. From germline, CDR1 is SGHTA and CDR2 FQGNSA. The CDR3 DNA sequence: TGTGCCAGCAGTATAGCGGGAGGGGTAAGCAATGAGCAGTTCTTC. Protein sequence: CASSIAGGVSNEQFF.

This clone occurred a few times. The chain carries TRBV27 and TRBJ2-7; 7 bases fit TRBD1. This CDR3 has 14 amino acids. Germline values: CDR1 MNHEY, CDR2 SMNVEV (reference sequence). J gave up 4 bases and V 3 bases, and 6 bases lay outside the gene matches. The chain's CDR3 is CASSLTGNSYEQYF. The DNA for the CDR3 is TGTGCCAGCAGTTTGACAGGGAATTCGTACGAGCAGTACTTC.

CDR3 sequence reads: CAWNRGLDTQYF. CDR3 DNA: TGTGCCTGGAACAGGGGGCTGGATACGCAGTATTTT. J is TRBJ2-3 and V is TRBV30; 9 nucleotides line up with TRBD1. The CDR3 is 12 amino acids. Germline CDR1 GTSNPN, CDR2 SVGIG (reference sequence). J gave up 6 bases and V 4 bases, and 2 bases lay outside the gene matches. The variable domain in full, with the rest retrieved from reference TRBV30 and TRBJ2-3, is SQTIHQWPATLVQPVGSPLSLECTVEGTSNPNLYWYRQAAGRGLQLLFYSVGIGQISSEVPQNLSASRPQDRQFILSSKKLLLSDSGFYLCAWNRGLDTQYFGPGTRLTVL.

The chain recombines TRBV5-1 with TRBJ2-3, with a weak D call TRBD1 (6 bases). The CDR3 runs to 14 residues. The V gene's germline CDR1 is SGHRS and CDR2 YFSETQ. V was clipped by 1 base and J by 6 bases, with 12 bases between them. CDR3 nucleotides: TGCGCCAGCAGCTTGTTGGGGGCTGAGGATACGCAGTATTTT. As protein: CASSLLGAEDTQYF.

Here the CDR3 reads CASSEGANEQFF. CDR3 nucleotide sequence: TGCGCCAGCAGTGAAGGCGCCAATGAGCAGTTCTTC. V usage is TRBV10-2 and J usage is TRBJ2-1; D unresolved. The germline CDR1 and CDR2 sequences are WSHSY and SAAADI. V was pared by 3 bases and J by 6 bases, with 6 bases between. The CDR3 sequence is 12 residues long.

This chain links TRBV9 with TRBJ2-7; possibly TRBD1 or TRBD2 for D (6 bases each). CDR3 size: 14 residues. CDR1 and CDR2 (germline): SGDLS, YYNGEE. The V gene lost 5 bases and the J gene lost 5 bases, with 17 bases spanning the gap. The CDR3 spells CASSDGGGSNEQYF. CDR3 bases: TGTGCCAGCAGTGATGGAGGGGGTTCCAACGAGCAGTACTTC.

This rearrangement joins TRBV6-5 to TRBJ1-2; tentative D call: TRBD1 (5 bases). The CDR3 sequence is 13 residues long. Germline assignment: CDR1 MNHEY and CDR2 SVGAGI. Trimming took off 6 bases at V and 4 bases at J, with 12 bases between the two ends. The CDR3 protein is CASRLTGSYGYTF. The CDR3 region has the DNA TGTGCCAGCAGGCTTACAGGTTCCTATGGCTACACCTTC.

At least ten counts were recorded for this clone. The chain joins TRBV7-9 to TRBJ2-2, with 8 bases aligning to TRBD2. CDR1 SEHNR and CDR2 FQNEAQ come from the germline V gene (reference sequence). The V and J ends lost 3 bases and 1 base, in that order; junction bases with no gene match: 1. The CDR3 spans 15 residues. CDR3 in amino acids: CASSFSGGNTGELFF. The CDR3 coding sequence is TGTGCCAGCAGCTTCAGCGGGGGGAACACCGGGGAGCTGTTTTTT.

The V gene is TRBV7-2, the J gene TRBJ2-6, with 8 bases identical to TRBD1. There are 16 residues in the CDR3. V lost 5 bases and J lost 0; bases outside the gene matches: 3. Germline V gene sequence: CDR1 SGHTA, CDR2 FQGNSA. CDR3 bases: TGTGCCAGCAGCACCGGGACAGGCTCTGGGGCCAACGTCCTGACTTTC. Translating gives CASSTGTGSGANVLTF. Drawing the rest from reference TRBV7-2 and TRBJ2-6, the complete variable domain is GAGVSQSPSNKVTEKGKDVELRCDPISGHTALYWYRQSLGQGLEFLIYFQGNSAPDKSGLPSDRFSAERTGGSVSTLTIQRTQQEDSAVYLCASSTGTGSGANVLTFGAGSRLTVL.

The V gene is TRBV5-4, the J gene TRBJ1-5; D gene unclear. In germline, CDR1 is SGHNT, CDR2 YYREEE (reference sequence). This CDR3 has 13 amino acids. V was shortened by 4 bases and J by 1 base, with 6 bases between the two germline ends. The CDR3 DNA reads as TGTGCCAGCAGCATTGACAGCAATCAGCCCCAGCATTTT. This translates into CASSIDSNQPQHF.

The CDR3 protein is CASTSGTAKNIQYF. CDR3 sequence (DNA): TGTGCCAGTACCTCGGGGACAGCCAAAAACATTCAGTACTTC. This chain joins TRBV19 and TRBJ2-4, with D perhaps given as TRBD1 or TRBD2 (5 bases each). V lost 7 bases and J 0 bases, leaving 10 bases between the germline ends. Germline V gives CDR1 LNHDA, CDR2 SQIVND (reference sequence). The CDR3 contains 14 residues.

This clone was observed a few times. CDR3 amino acids: CASSKTGNYYYEQYF. CDR3 DNA sequence: TGTGCCAGCAGCAAAACAGGGAACTACTACTACGAGCAGTACTTC. The chain uses TRBV27 and TRBJ2-7; a weak D match, TRBD1 (6 bases). Trimming removed 6 bases at V and 3 bases at J, with 18 bases between. Germline V CDR1 and CDR2: MNHEY, SMNVEV (reference sequence). The CDR3 has 15 residues.

The V gene is TRBV5-1, the J gene TRBJ2-1; perhaps TRBD2 as D (5 bases). The CDR3 covers 15 residues. V gave up 4 bases and J gave up 0 bases, with 11 bases separating them. In germline, CDR1 is SGHRS, CDR2 YFSETQ. Here the CDR3 reads CASSDLSGSYNEQFF. CDR3 nucleotide sequence: TGCGCCAGCAGCGACTTAAGCGGCTCCTACAATGAGCAGTTCTTC.

The chain links TRBV29-1 to TRBJ1-2; no clear D gene. Germline V gene lookup returns CDR1 SQVTM and CDR2 ANQGSEA. There are 11 residues in the CDR3. Trimming stripped 3 bases from V and 6 bases from J, with 8 bases between. In DNA, the CDR3 is TGCAGCGTTGAGGAACTTAATGGCTACACCTTC. The encoded protein is CSVEELNGYTF. The whole variable domain, remainder taken from reference TRBV29-1 and TRBJ1-2, is SAVISQKPSRDICQRGTSLTIQCQVDSQVTMMFWYRQQPGQSLTLIATANQGSEATYESGFVIDKFPISRPNLTFSTLTVSNMSPEDSSIYLCSVEELNGYTFGSGTRLTVV.

V usage is TRBV19 and J usage is TRBJ2-7; D gene unclear. The CDR3 runs to 13 residues. The ends were cut back, 6 bases at V and 0 bases at J, with 9 bases in the middle. Looked up from germline, CDR1 is LNHDA and CDR2 is SQIVND (reference sequence). CDR3 amino acids: CASSAVSSYEQYF. As DNA, the CDR3 is TGTGCCAGTAGCGCGGTAAGCTCCTACGAGCAGTACTTC. Full variable domain (rest looked up from reference TRBV19 and TRBJ2-7): DGGITQSPKYLFRKEGQNVTLSCEQNLNHDAMYWYRQDPGQGLRLIYYSQIVNDFQKGDIAEGYSVSREKKESFPLTVTSAQKNPTAFYLCASSAVSSYEQYFGPGTRLTVT.

The CDR3 DNA reads as TGTGCCAGCAGTTACTCGAGAGCAGGGGCATATGGCTACACCTTC. Protein sequence: CASSYSRAGAYGYTF. This chain uses TRBV6-6 with TRBJ1-2, with TRBD1 as a possible D gene (6 bases). The germline V gene encodes CDR1 MNHNY and CDR2 SVGAGI (reference sequence). The CDR3 runs to 15 residues. Trimming left V 0 bases short and J 5 bases short, with 13 bases between.

This clone was picked up one time. The genes are TRBV20-1 and TRBJ2-1; the match to TRBD2 covers 7 bases. The J segment lost 10 bases and the V segment lost 6 bases, leaving 6 bases of the junction unmatched. CDR3 length equals 11 residues. Germline V gives CDR1 DFQATT, CDR2 SNEGSKA (reference sequence). CDR3 nucleotides: TGCAGTGCCCGGGACTACCCCGAGCAGTTCTTC. Protein: CSARDYPEQFF.

The chain recombines TRBV4-3 with TRBJ1-2; the match to TRBD1 covers 7 bases. Trimming at V came to 5 bases and at J to 0 bases, leaving 6 bases not matched to a gene. Germline values: CDR1 LGHNA, CDR2 YSLEER. The CDR3 loop spans 15 amino acids. This CDR3 is CASSDRGQPNYGYTF. The DNA of the CDR3 is TGCGCCAGCAGCGATCGGGGACAGCCTAACTATGGCTACACCTTC.

This chain joins TRBV30 and TRBJ1-4; 7 positions agree with TRBD1. The CDR3 spans 17 residues. Trimming at V came to 0 bases and at J to 10 bases, leaving 17 bases not matched to a gene. Per germline, CDR1 GTSNPN and CDR2 SVGIG (reference sequence). The DNA of the CDR3 is TGTGCCTGGAGTGTACAGGGGTTAGCCGAGGGTTCGGGAAAACTGTTTTTT. Its translation is CAWSVQGLAEGSGKLFF.

This clone was counted only a few times. This chain links TRBV2 with TRBJ2-7; 8 nucleotides align to TRBD1. Losses at the gene ends were 6 bases for V and 6 bases for J; bases not matched to a gene: 10. The CDR3 covers 14 residues. Germline CDR1 is SNHLY and CDR2 is FYNNEI. CDR3 amino acids: CASSPLETGVEQYF. CDR3 nucleotides: TGTGCCAGCAGCCCCTTGGAGACAGGGGTCGAGCAGTACTTC.

This clone turned up a few times. CDR3 amino acids: CASSSGLAVYEQYF. CDR3 bases: TGTGCCAGCAGCTCGGGACTAGCGGTCTACGAGCAGTACTTC. The chain joins TRBV7-9 to TRBJ2-7; TRBD2 matches at 11 bases. The J segment lost 3 bases and the V segment lost 4 bases, leaving 2 bases of the junction unmatched. This CDR3 is built from 14 residues. Germline V gene sequence: CDR1 SEHNR, CDR2 FQNEAQ (reference sequence).

The J gene is TRBJ1-1, the V gene TRBV19; weak D call: TRBD1 (6 bases). Germline CDR1 reads LNHDA; CDR2 reads SQIVND (reference sequence). This CDR3 spans 14 amino acids. V was clipped by 4 bases and J by 3 bases, with 12 bases between them. The CDR3 sequence is CASSTGTQYTEAFF. CDR3 in DNA: TGTGCCAGTAGTACCGGGACACAGTACACTGAAGCTTTCTTT.

CDR3 amino acids: CASSDRDRPYNSPLHF. Written as DNA, the CDR3 is TGTGCCAGCAGCGACCGGGACAGGCCCTATAATTCACCCCTCCACTTT. The chain employs TRBV9 and TRBJ1-6; 8 nucleotides line up with TRBD1. V trimming: 3 bases; J trimming: 2 bases; junction bases outside the gene matches: 4. Germline V gene sequence: CDR1 SGDLS, CDR2 YYNGEE. The CDR3 length is 16 residues.

The genes are TRBV5-1 and TRBJ2-3; TRBD2 agrees at 13 bases. There are 16 residues in the CDR3. With V trimmed by 6 bases and J by 1 base, 5 bases remained unmatched. CDR1 is SGHRS and CDR2 is YFSETQ in the germline V gene. As DNA, the CDR3 is TGCGCCAGCATAAGGACTAGCGGGAGCGGCACAGATACGCAGTATTTT. Its protein product is CASIRTSGSGTDTQYF.

The CDR3 loop is CASSPWSFDFAGANVLTF. In DNA form, the CDR3 reads TGTGCCAGCTCACCCTGGTCTTTCGACTTTGCTGGGGCCAACGTCCTGACTTTC. This chain joins TRBV18 and TRBJ2-6; D ambiguous. The germline V gene encodes CDR1 KGHSH and CDR2 LQKENI. V lost 3 bases to trimming and J lost 2 bases, with 17 bases between them. This CDR3 has 18 amino acids.

This chain uses TRBV7-2 with TRBJ2-7; the D is unclear. V was trimmed by 5 bases and J by 3 bases, leaving 14 bases between them. The CDR3 has 14 amino acids. CDR1 is SGHTA, CDR2 FQGNSA, per germline. This CDR3 reads CASSHQTRYYEQYF. Written as DNA, the CDR3 is TGTGCCAGCAGCCACCAGACTCGATACTACGAGCAGTACTTC.

The chain carries TRBV7-3 and TRBJ1-3; 7 bases fit TRBD1. The germline gives CDR1 SGHTA, CDR2 FQGTGA. This CDR3 has 16 residues. V was pared by 5 bases and J by 0 bases, with 7 bases of the junction left unmatched. Here the CDR3 reads CASSPATGASGNTIYF. DNA for the CDR3: TGTGCCAGCAGCCCAGCAACAGGGGCCTCTGGAAACACCATATATTTT.

The rearrangement uses TRBV6-5 and TRBJ2-2; TRBD1 matches 7 bases. V lost 8 bases and J lost 4; bases outside the gene matches: 7. This CDR3 spans 14 amino acids. Germline V lookup: CDR1 MNHEY, CDR2 SVGAGI. CDR3 loop: CASRYRGPTGELFF. CDR3 sequence (DNA): TGTGCCAGCCGGTACAGGGGACCCACCGGGGAGCTGTTTTTT.

The rearrangement links TRBV19 to TRBJ2-3, with 8 positions matching TRBD2. Germline CDR1 is LNHDA and CDR2 is SQIVND (reference sequence). The CDR3 has 14 amino acids. The trim removed 5 bases at V and 5 bases at J, leaving 6 bases unmatched. CDR3 in amino acids: CASSRGGGGDTQYF. The CDR3 DNA follows: TGTGCCAGTAGTCGGGGGGGTGGTGGAGATACGCAGTATTTT.